Each of the 22 T cell receptor beta chains below was sequenced from the same sample in a study of shared clonotypes between healthy human individuals. The repertoire was sequenced with immunoSEQ multiplex PCR; TCRdb's copy has only in-frame clones and lacks some. The sample holds some 1.4 million clones; roughly 97% are singletons and the top ten take approximately 1.1%. Sequenced material: naive CD4+ T cells sorted from blood. This sample's subset: CD45RA+ positively selected. The receptors originated from a man aged 25 to 40 in good health.

The chain is built from TRBV29-1 and TRBJ2-3; 10 positions agree with TRBD1. Germline assignment: CDR1 SQVTM and CDR2 ANQGSEA. The CDR3 has 13 amino acids. J gave up 2 bases and V 7 bases, and 3 bases lay outside the gene matches. In DNA form, the CDR3 reads TGCAGCGGGGGACAGGGGTCCACAGATACGCAGTATTTT. It translates to CSGGQGSTDTQYF.

The rearrangement joins TRBV6-1 to TRBJ1-2, with 7 nucleotides matching TRBD1. CDR3 length equals 12 residues. V lost 7 bases, J lost 4 bases, and 3 bases stayed unmatched. Germline CDR1 and CDR2: MNHNS and SASEGT. The CDR3 DNA is TGTGCCAGCACAACAGGGGCCTATGGCTACACCTTC. Its translation: CASTTGAYGYTF.

A single count supports this clone. V gene TRBV6-6 combines with J gene TRBJ2-2; 8 bases fit TRBD1. The CDR3 is 14 amino acids. With 2 bases clipped from V and 7 bases from J, the junction kept 3 bases outside the gene matches. Germline CDR1 is MNHNY and CDR2 is SVGAGI (reference sequence). The CDR3 coding sequence is TGTGCCAGCAGTTACCGGACAGGGATCGGGGAGCTGTTTTTT. Translated, it gives CASSYRTGIGELFF.

The chain carries TRBV29-1 and TRBJ1-2, with D unresolved. Germline CDR1 reads SQVTM; CDR2 reads ANQGSEA. This CDR3 has 12 residues. Deletions cut 1 base from V and 5 bases from J, with 8 bases between. This CDR3 reads CSVEVWGYGYTF. As DNA, the CDR3 is TGCAGCGTTGAAGTATGGGGATATGGCTACACCTTC.

The CDR3 region has the DNA TGCGCCAGCAGCCACCTGAAAACGGGACCACCGTTGAGGGAGCAGTACTTC. Its translation: CASSHLKTGPPLREQYF. J is TRBJ2-7 and V is TRBV5-1; either TRBD1 or TRBD2 may fit D (5 bases each). The CDR3 extends over 17 amino acids. Germline lookup yields CDR1 SGHRS and CDR2 YFSETQ. Trimming cost V 4 bases and J 7 bases, with 27 bases left between them.

This chain links TRBV6-6 with TRBJ2-7; D may be TRBD1 (5 bases). CDR3 length: 16 residues. Trimming shortened V by 2 bases and J by 0 bases, and 14 bases separated the two germline ends. Looked up from germline, CDR1 is MNHNY and CDR2 is SVGAGI (reference sequence). The CDR3 DNA reads TGTGCCAGCAGTTACCCTGTAGGCCAGGGCTCCTACGAGCAGTACTTC. This translates into CASSYPVGQGSYEQYF.

J is TRBJ2-1 and V is TRBV9; 10 nucleotides line up with TRBD2. The trim removed 0 bases at V and 7 bases at J, leaving 7 bases unmatched. The length of the CDR3 is 16 residues. The germline V gene has CDR1 SGDLS and CDR2 YYNGEE. CDR3 bases: TGTGCCAGCAGCGTAGCCCCCCTAGCGGGAGTTAATGAGCAGTTCTTC. This sequence encodes CASSVAPLAGVNEQFF.

The chain employs TRBV7-9 and TRBJ2-5; 8 positions agree with TRBD2. The CDR3 extends over 16 amino acids. Germline-derived CDR1 and CDR2 are SEHNR and FQNEAQ (reference sequence). V trimming: 0 bases; J trimming: 4 bases; junction bases outside the gene matches: 7. DNA for the CDR3: TGTGCCAGCAGCTTAGCACCCGGGAGGGCGGGAGAGACCCAGTACTTC. Its protein is CASSLAPGRAGETQYF.

In its sample, this clone was seen once. The chain has TRBV25-1 and TRBJ1-2; D is unresolved. The CDR3 length is 13 residues. Trimming left V 5 bases short and J 6 bases short, with 13 bases between. Germline values: CDR1 MGHDK, CDR2 SYGVNS. CDR3 amino acids: CASSNSWVNGYTF. The CDR3 nucleotides are TGTGCCAGCAGTAATTCATGGGTGAATGGCTACACCTTC.

The rearrangement links TRBV28 to TRBJ1-2; 10 positions match TRBD1. The CDR3 is made up of 15 amino acids. Looked up from germline, CDR1 is MDHEN and CDR2 is SYDVKM. Trimming at V came to 1 base and at J to 8 bases, leaving 7 bases not matched to a gene. The CDR3 sequence is CASSLSRQGARGYTF. In nucleotides, the CDR3 is TGTGCCAGCAGTTTATCCAGACAGGGGGCGCGGGGCTACACCTTC.

The J gene is TRBJ2-2, the V gene TRBV12-5, with D tentatively TRBD1 (6 bases). The CDR3 is 14 residues long. The ends were cut back, 5 bases at V and 4 bases at J, with 11 bases in the middle. Germline V gene lookup returns CDR1 LGHNT and CDR2 FRNRAP. CDR3 in DNA: TGTGCTAGTGGTAACTACAGGGTCACCGGGGAGCTGTTTTTT. It translates to CASGNYRVTGELFF.

The chain combines TRBV6-4 with TRBJ1-1; TRBD1 matches at 9 bases. Trimming at V came to 6 bases and at J to 4 bases, leaving 6 bases not matched to a gene. The germline V gene has CDR1 MRHNA and CDR2 SNTAGT. The CDR3 has 14 amino acids. The CDR3 here is CASRLQGASTEAFF. CDR3 bases: TGTGCCAGCAGGCTACAGGGGGCGAGCACTGAAGCTTTCTTT.

The chain links TRBV5-4 to TRBJ2-3; D is uncertain. The length of the CDR3 is 13 residues. V was pared by 3 bases and J by 2 bases, with 7 bases between. Germline assignment: CDR1 SGHNT and CDR2 YYREEE (reference sequence). The CDR3 DNA reads TGTGCCAGCAGCTGGCCGGCCACAGATACGCAGTATTTT. This gives the protein CASSWPATDTQYF.

The V gene is TRBV4-1, the J gene TRBJ2-7, with D perhaps matching TRBD1 (6 bases). The CDR3 is made up of 19 amino acids. The germline V and J ends were trimmed by 2 bases and 1 base, with 24 bases remaining between them. The V gene's germline CDR1 is MGHRA and CDR2 YSYEKL. The CDR3 loop reads CASSQKAQGFAVSSYEQYF. Here the CDR3 DNA reads TGCGCCAGCAGCCAAAAGGCACAGGGTTTTGCGGTTTCGTCCTACGAGCAGTACTTC.

V gene TRBV20-1 combines with J gene TRBJ1-4; D ambiguous. V lost 6 bases, J lost 5 bases, and 7 bases lay in between. Germline loops: CDR1 DFQATT, CDR2 SNEGSKA (reference sequence). This CDR3 is 11 amino acids long. The DNA of the CDR3 is TGCAGTGCCGCGAAGAATGAAAAACTGTTTTTT. Its protein is CSAAKNEKLFF.

The V gene is TRBV9, the J gene TRBJ1-4; maybe TRBD1 (6 bases). Deletions cut 3 bases from V and 4 bases from J, with 16 bases between. Germline values: CDR1 SGDLS, CDR2 YYNGEE. The CDR3 has 16 residues. The CDR3 DNA reads as TGTGCCAGCAGCGCCCGGGTGGGGGGGCTTAATGAAAAACTGTTTTTT. Translated, it gives CASSARVGGLNEKLFF.

The chain combines TRBV9 with TRBJ2-3, with D perhaps TRBD1 or TRBD2 (5 bases each). CDR1 and CDR2 from the germline V gene are SGDLS and YYNGEE. The CDR3 is 14 residues long. The ends were cut back, 4 bases at V and 0 bases at J, with 9 bases in the middle. In DNA form, the CDR3 reads TGTGCCAGCAGCCGGGACGCTAGCACAGATACGCAGTATTTT. Encoded protein: CASSRDASTDTQYF.

The chain couples TRBV13 to TRBJ2-5; D tentatively fits TRBD1 or TRBD2 (5 bases each). This CDR3 comprises 14 residues. V shed 5 bases and J shed 1 base, with 11 bases lying between them. The germline V gene encodes CDR1 PRHDT and CDR2 FYEKMQ (reference sequence). CDR3 residues: CASSRLGTQETQYF. The CDR3 DNA reads TGTGCCAGCAGCCGGCTGGGGACCCAAGAGACCCAGTACTTC.

The chain carries TRBV7-7 and TRBJ1-1; tentatively, D is TRBD1 (5 bases). This CDR3 contains 14 residues. Germline V lookup: CDR1 SSHAT, CDR2 FNYEAQ (reference sequence). V gave up 5 bases and J gave up 10 bases, with 20 bases separating them. The CDR3 is CASSEGLGGAAAFF. CDR3 nucleotides: TGTGCCAGCAGCGAGGGACTCGGTGGAGCTGCAGCTTTCTTT.

The V gene is TRBV18, the J gene TRBJ1-4; a possible D gene is TRBD1 (5 bases). The CDR3 consists of 16 residues. The V gene lost 7 bases and the J gene lost 6 bases, with 21 bases spanning the gap. Per the germline V gene, CDR1 is KGHSH and CDR2 is LQKENI. CDR3 nucleotide sequence: TGTGCCAGCTTCCCGGGTAGGGGTCGGTCGGATGAAAAACTGTTTTTT. Its protein is CASFPGRGRSDEKLFF.

The chain carries TRBV6-5 and TRBJ1-4; TRBD1 matches at 7 bases. V was pared by 2 bases and J by 9 bases, with 6 bases of the junction left unmatched. The CDR3 length is 14 residues. Germline V CDR1 and CDR2: MNHEY, SVGAGI. The CDR3 DNA reads TGTGCCAGCAGTTACGACAGGGCCGCTCAAAAACTGTTTTTT. It yields the protein CASSYDRAAQKLFF.

The V gene is TRBV6-1, the J gene TRBJ1-4; TRBD1 matches 7 bases. After removal of 6 bases from V and 4 bases from J, the junction contained 5 bases not matched to a gene. This CDR3 comprises 14 residues. CDR1 is MNHNS, CDR2 SASEGT, per germline. The CDR3 is CASSDRADNEKLFF. CDR3 coding DNA: TGTGCCAGCAGCGACAGGGCCGATAATGAAAAACTGTTTTTT.